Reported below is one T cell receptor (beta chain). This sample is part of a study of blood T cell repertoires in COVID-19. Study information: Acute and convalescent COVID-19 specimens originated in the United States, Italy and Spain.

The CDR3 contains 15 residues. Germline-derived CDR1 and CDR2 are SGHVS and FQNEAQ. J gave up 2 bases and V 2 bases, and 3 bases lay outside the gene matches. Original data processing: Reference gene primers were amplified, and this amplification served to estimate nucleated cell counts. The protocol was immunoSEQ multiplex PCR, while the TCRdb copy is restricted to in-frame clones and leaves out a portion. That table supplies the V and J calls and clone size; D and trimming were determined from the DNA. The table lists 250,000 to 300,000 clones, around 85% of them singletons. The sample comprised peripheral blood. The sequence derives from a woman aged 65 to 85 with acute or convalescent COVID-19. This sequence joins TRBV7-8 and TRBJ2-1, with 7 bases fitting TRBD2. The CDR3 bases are TGTGCCAGCAGCTTATGGGGGGGACCCTACAATGAGCAGTTCTTC. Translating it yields CASSLWGGPYNEQFF.